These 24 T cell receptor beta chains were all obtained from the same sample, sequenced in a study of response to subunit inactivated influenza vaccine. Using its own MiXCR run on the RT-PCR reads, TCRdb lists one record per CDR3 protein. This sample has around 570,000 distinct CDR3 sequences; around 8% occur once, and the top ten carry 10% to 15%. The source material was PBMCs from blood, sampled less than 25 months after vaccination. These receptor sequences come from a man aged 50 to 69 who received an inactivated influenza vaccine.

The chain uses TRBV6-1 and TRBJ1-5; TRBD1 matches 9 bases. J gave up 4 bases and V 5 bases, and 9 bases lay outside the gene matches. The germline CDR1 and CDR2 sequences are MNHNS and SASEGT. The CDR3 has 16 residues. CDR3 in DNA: TGTGCCAGCAGTAGCCACAGGGGGCGAGCAAATCAGCCCCAGCATTTT. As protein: CASSSHRGRANQPQHF.

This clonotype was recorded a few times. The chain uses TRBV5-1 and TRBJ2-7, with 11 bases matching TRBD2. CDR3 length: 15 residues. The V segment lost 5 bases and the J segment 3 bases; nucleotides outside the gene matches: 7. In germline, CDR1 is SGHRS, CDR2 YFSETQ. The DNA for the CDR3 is TGCGCCAGCAGATCGGGACTAGCGGAGTACTACGAGCAGTACTTC. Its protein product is CASRSGLAEYYEQYF. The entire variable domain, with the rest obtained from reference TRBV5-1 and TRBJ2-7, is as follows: KAGVTQTPRYLIKTRGQQVTLSCSPISGHRSVSWYQQTPGQGLQFLFEYFSETQRNKGNFPGRFSGRQFSNSRSEMNVSTLELGDSALYLCASRSGLAEYYEQYFGPGTRLTVT.

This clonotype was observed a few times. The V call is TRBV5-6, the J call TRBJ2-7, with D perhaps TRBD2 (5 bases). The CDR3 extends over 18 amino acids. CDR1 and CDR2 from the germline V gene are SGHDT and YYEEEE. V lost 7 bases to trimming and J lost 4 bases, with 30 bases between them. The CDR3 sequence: CASSLWESQGVGIYEQYF. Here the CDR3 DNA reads TGTGCCAGCTCTCTTTGGGAGTCGCAAGGAGTAGGAATTTACGAGCAGTACTTC.

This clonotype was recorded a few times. CDR3 region: CAIRGPGGTGGYEQFF. The DNA of the CDR3 is TGTGCCATCAGAGGGCCGGGAGGGACAGGGGGCTATGAGCAGTTCTTC. The chain recombines TRBV10-3 with TRBJ2-1; 12 bases are shared with TRBD1. CDR1 is ENHRY, CDR2 SYGVKD, per germline. The CDR3 runs to 16 residues. V shed 6 bases and J 8 bases; nucleotides not matched to a gene: 11.

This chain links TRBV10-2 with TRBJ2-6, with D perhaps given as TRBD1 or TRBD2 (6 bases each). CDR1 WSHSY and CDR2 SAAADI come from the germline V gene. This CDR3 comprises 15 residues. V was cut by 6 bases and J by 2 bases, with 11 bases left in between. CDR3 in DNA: TGCGCCAGCAGCCAGAGGGGGGCTGGGGCCAACGTCCTGACTTTC. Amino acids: CASSQRGAGANVLTF.

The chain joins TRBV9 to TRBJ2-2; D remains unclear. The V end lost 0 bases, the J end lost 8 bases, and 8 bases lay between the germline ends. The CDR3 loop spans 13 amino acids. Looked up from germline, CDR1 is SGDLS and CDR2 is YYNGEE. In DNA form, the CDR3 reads TGTGCCAGCAGCGTAGCTTTGGTGGGGGAGCTGTTTTTT. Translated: CASSVALVGELFF.

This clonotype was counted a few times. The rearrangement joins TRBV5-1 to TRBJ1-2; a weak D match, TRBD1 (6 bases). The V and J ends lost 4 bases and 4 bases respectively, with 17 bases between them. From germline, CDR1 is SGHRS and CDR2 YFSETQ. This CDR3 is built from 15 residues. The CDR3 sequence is CASSPVGGQTYGYTF. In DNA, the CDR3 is TGCGCCAGCAGCCCGGTGGGGGGGCAGACCTATGGCTACACCTTC.

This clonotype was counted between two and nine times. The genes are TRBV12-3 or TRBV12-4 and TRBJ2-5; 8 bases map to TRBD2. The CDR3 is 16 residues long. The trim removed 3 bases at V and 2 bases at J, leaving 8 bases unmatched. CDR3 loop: CASSFLAGGLQETQYF. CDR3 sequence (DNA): TGTGCCAGCAGTTTTTTGGCGGGGGGCTTACAAGAGACCCAGTACTTC.

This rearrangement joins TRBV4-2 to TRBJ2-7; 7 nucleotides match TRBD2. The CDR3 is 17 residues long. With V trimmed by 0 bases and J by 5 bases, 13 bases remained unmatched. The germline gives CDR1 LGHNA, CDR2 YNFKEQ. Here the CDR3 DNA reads TGTGCCAGCAGCCAAGAGGATTCCGGGCTAGCGGCCCACGAGCAGTACTTC. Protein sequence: CASSQEDSGLAAHEQYF.

The chain's CDR3 is CSAPTPVQNTEAFF. As DNA, the CDR3 is TGCAGTGCTCCTACGCCCGTTCAGAACACTGAAGCTTTCTTT. The chain recombines TRBV20-1 with TRBJ1-1; D remains ambiguous. The CDR3 length is 14 residues. The germline V and J ends were trimmed by 5 bases and 1 base, with 14 bases remaining between them. Germline-derived CDR1 and CDR2 are DFQATT and SNEGSKA (reference sequence).

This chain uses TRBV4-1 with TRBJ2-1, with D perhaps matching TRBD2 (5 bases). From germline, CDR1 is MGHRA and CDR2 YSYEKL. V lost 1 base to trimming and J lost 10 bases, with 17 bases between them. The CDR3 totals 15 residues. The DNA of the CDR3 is TGCGCCAGCAGCCAAGGCCAACCTTCGGGGTCGGAGCAGTTCTTC. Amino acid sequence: CASSQGQPSGSEQFF.

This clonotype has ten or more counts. The DNA for the CDR3 is TGCAGCGTTAGGACAAACTCCTACGAGCAGTACTTC. This codes for CSVRTNSYEQYF. The rearrangement links TRBV29-1 to TRBJ2-7; D is possibly TRBD1 (5 bases). This CDR3 is 12 amino acids long. CDR1 and CDR2 (germline): SQVTM, ANQGSEA. Trimming removed 5 bases from V and 0 bases from J, with 8 bases in between.

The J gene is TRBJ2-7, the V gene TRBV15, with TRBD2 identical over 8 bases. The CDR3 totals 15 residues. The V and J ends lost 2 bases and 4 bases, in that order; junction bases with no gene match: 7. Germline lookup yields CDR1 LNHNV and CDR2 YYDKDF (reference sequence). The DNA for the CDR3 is TGTGCCACCAGCAGATCTGGGACTAGTGGGTACGAGCAGTACTTC. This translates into CATSRSGTSGYEQYF.

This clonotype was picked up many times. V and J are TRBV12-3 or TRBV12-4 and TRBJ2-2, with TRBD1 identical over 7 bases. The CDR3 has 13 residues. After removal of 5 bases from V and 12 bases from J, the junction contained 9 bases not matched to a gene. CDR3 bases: TGTGCCAGCAGTCGGACAGGCAAGGGCAAGCTGTTTTTT. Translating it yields CASSRTGKGKLFF.

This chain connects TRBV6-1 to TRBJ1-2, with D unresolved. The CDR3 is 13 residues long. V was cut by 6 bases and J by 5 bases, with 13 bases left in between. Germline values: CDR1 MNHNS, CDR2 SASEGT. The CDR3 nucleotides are TGTGCCAGCAGCTCCGACGGGCCTTATGGCTACACCTTC. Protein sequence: CASSSDGPYGYTF.

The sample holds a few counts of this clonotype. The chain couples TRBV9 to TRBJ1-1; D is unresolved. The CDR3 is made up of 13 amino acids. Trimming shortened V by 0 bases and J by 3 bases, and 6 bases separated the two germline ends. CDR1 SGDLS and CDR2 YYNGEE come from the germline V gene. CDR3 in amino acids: CASSVGQHTEAFF. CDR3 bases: TGTGCCAGCAGCGTAGGGCAGCACACTGAAGCTTTCTTT.

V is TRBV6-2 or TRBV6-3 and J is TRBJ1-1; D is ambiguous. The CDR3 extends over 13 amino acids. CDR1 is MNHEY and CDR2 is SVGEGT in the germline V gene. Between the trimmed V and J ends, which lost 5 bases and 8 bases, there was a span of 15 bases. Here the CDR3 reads CASSRPRVTEAFF. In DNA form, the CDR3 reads TGTGCCAGCAGTAGACCTCGAGTAACCGAAGCTTTCTTT.

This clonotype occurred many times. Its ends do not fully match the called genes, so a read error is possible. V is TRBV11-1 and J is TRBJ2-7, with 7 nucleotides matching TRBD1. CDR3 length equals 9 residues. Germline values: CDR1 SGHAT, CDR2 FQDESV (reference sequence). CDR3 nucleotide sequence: TGTGCCAGCACCGGGACAGATGTCTTC. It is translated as CASTGTDVF.

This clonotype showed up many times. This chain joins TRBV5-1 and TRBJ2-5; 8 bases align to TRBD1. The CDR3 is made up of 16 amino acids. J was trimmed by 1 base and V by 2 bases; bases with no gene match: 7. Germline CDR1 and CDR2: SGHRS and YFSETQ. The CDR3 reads CASSLTGGNVQETQYF. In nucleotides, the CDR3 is TGCGCCAGCAGCTTAACAGGGGGTAACGTCCAAGAGACCCAGTACTTC.

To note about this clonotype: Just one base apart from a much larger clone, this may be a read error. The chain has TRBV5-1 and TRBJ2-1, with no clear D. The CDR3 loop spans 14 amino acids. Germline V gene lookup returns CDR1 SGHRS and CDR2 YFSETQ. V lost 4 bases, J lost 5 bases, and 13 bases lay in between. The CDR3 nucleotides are TGCGCCAGCAGCATGGAAGGCACCCACAATGAGCAGTTCTTC. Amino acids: CASSMEGTHNEQFF.

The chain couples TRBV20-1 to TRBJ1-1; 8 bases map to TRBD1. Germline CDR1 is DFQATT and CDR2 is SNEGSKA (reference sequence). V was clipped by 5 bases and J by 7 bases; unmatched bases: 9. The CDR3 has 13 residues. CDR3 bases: TGCAGTGCTGCCCGGACAGGGCGGGATGAAGCTTTCTTT. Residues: CSAARTGRDEAFF.

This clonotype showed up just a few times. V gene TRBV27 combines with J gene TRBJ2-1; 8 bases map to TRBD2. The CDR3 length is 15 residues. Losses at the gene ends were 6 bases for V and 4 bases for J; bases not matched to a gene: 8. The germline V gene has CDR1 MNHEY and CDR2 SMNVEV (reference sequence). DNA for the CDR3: TGTGCCAGCAGGAGACTAGCGTTTCTATACAATGAGCAGTTCTTC. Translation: CASRRLAFLYNEQFF.

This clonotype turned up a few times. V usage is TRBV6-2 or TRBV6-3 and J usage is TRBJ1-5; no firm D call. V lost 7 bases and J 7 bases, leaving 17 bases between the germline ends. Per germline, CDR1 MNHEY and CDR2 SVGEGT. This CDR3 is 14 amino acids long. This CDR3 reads CASTDWAGGQPQHF. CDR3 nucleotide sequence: TGTGCCAGCACTGATTGGGCAGGCGGGCAGCCCCAGCATTTT.

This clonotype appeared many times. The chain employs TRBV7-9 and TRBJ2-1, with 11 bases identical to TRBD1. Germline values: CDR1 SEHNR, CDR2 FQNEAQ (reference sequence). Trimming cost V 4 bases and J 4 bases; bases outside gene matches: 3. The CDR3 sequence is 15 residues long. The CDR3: CASSYRDRGYNEQFF. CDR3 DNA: TGTGCCAGCAGCTACCGGGACAGGGGGTACAATGAGCAGTTCTTC.